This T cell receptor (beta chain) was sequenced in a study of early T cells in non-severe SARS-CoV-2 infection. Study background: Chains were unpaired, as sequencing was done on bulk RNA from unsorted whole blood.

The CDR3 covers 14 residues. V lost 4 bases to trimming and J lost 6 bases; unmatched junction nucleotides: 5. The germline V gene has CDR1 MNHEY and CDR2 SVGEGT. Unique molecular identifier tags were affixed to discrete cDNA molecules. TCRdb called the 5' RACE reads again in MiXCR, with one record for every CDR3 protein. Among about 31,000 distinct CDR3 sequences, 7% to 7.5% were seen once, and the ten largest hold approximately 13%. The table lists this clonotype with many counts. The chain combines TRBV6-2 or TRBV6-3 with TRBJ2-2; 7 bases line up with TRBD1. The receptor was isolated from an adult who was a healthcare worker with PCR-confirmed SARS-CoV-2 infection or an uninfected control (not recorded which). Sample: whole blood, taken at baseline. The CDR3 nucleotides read TGTGCCAGCAGTTCGGGACAGAGGCCCGGGGAGCTGTTTTTT. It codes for CASSSGQRPGELFF.